The subject of this entry is one T cell receptor beta chain. This sample was included in a study of shared T cell receptors in the human thymus. From germline, CDR1 is MNHEY and CDR2 SMNVEV (reference sequence). V lost 5 bases and J 6 bases, leaving 16 bases between the germline ends. CDR3 length equals 14 residues. Generated by immunoSEQ multiplex PCR, the TCRdb table keeps only in-frame clones and is missing some. The profile covers hundreds of thousands of clones, with 88% appearing a single time and roughly 0.0097% taken by the ten largest. This sample also belongs to another study, concerning human thymus T cells. As reported in that work: Infants, healthy and Finnish, who were having corrective surgery for congenital heart defects served as donors. Resections from corrective heart surgery supplied the thymus tissue. Related research has reported that thymic repertoires overlap highly among unrelated individuals.

The clonotype originates from a boy in the first two years of life with a congenital heart defect. The sequenced sample was thymocytes. The chain carries TRBV27 and TRBJ1-1; tentatively, D is TRBD1 (6 bases). CDR3 sequence: CASSTVHRVAEAFF. In nucleotides, the CDR3 is TGTGCCAGCAGTACTGTCCACAGGGTTGCTGAAGCTTTCTTT.